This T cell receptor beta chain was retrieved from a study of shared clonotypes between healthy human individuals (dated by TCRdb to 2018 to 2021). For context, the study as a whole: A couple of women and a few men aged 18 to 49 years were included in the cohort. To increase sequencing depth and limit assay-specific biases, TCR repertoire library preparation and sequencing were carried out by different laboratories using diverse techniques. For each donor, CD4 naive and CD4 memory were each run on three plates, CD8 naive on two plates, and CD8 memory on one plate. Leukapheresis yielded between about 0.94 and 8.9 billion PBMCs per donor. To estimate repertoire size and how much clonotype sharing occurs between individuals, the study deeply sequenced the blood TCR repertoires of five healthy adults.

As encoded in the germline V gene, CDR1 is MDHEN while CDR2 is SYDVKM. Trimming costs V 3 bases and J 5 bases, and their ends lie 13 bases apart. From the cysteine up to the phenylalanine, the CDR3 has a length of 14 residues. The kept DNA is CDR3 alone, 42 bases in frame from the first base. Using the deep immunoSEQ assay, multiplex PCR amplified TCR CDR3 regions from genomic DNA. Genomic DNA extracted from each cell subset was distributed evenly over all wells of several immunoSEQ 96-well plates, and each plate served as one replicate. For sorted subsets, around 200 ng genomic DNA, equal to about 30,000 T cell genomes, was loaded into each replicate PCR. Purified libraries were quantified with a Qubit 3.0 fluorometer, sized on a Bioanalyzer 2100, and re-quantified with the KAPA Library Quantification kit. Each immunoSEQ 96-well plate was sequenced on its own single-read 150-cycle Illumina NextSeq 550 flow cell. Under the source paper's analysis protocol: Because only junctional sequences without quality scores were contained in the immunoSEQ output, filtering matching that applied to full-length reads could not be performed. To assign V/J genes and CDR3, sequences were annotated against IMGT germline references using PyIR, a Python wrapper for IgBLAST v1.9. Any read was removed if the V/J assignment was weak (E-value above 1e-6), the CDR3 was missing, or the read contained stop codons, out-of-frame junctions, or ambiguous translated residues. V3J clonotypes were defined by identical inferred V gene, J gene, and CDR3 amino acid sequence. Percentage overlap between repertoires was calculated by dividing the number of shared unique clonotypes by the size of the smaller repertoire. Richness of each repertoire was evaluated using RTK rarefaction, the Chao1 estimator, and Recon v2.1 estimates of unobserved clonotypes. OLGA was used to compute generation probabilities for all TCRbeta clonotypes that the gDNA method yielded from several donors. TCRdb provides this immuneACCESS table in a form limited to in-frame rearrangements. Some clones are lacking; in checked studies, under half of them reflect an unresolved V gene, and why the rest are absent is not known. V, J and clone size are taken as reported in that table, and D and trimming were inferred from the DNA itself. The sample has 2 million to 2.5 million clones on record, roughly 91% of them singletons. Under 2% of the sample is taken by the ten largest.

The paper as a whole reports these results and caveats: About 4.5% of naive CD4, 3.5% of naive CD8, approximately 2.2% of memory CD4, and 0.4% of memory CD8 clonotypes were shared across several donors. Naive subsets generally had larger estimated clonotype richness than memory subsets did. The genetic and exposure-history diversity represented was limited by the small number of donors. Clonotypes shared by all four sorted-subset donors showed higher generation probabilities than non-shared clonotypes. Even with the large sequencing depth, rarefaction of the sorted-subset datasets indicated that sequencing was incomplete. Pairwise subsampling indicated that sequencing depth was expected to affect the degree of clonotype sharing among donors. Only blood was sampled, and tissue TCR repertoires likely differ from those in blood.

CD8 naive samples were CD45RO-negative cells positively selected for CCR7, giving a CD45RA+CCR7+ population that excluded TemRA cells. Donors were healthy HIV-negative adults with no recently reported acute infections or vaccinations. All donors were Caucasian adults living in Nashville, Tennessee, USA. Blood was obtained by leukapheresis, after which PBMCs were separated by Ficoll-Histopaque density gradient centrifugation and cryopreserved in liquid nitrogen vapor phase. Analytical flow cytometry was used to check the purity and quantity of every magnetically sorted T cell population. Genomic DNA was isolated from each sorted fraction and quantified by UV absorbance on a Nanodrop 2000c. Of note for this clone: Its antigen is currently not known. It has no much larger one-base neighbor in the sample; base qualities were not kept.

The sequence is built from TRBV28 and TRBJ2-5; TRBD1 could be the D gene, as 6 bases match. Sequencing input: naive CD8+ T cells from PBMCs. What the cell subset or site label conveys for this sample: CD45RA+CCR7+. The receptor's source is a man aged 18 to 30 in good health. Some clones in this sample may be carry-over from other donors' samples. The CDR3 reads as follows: CASSFDRFIETQYF. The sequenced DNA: TGTGCCAGCAGTTTCGACAGGTTCATCGAGACCCAGTACTTC.